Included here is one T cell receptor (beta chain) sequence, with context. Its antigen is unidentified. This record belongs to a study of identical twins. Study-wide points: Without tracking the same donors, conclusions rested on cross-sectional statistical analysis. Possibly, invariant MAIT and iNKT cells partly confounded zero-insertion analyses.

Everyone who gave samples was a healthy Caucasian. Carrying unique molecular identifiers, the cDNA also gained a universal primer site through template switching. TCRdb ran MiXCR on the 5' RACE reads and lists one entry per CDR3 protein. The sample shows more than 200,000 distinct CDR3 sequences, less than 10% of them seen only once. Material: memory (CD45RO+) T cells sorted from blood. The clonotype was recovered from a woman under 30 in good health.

CDR3 in amino acids: CASTKGSGGPAFF. Here the CDR3 DNA reads TGTGCCAGCACCAAAGGGTCGGGCGGCCCAGCTTTCTTT. V is TRBV13 and J is TRBJ1-1; no reliable D call. Trimming left V 7 bases short and J 10 bases short, with 19 bases between. Germline CDR1 PRHDT, CDR2 FYEKMQ (reference sequence). The CDR3 sequence is 13 residues long.